These T cell receptor beta chains were read from a single sample in a study of T cell repertoires in cytomegalovirus infection. From the reads, TCRdb called clonotypes with MiXCR, one entry per CDR3 protein. This sample has approximately 120,000 distinct CDR3 sequences, with 32% found just once. What these receptors recognize is not known. The sequenced sample was CD8+ T cells from cultured PBMCs, obtained from culture after CMV antigen stimulation. The source of these receptors is a human donor in good health (CMV status not recorded). Some clones in this sample may be carry-over from other donors' samples. The CDR3 runs from the conserved cysteine through the conserved F or W.

V gene	CDR3 protein
TRBV2	CASQGRSNYGYTF
TRBV9	CASSDRTSSYNEQFF
TRBV6-2/TRBV6-3	CASNRAGVSGANVLTF
TRBV7-8	CASSQTDHFLYGYTF
TRBV12-5	CASGFAENTEAFF
TRBV15	CATSRGKLDYEQYF
TRBV19	CASSTALAVYNEQFF
TRBV7-8	CASSVQGGSSYNEQFF
TRBV5-6	CASGWETGGDEAFF
TRBV29-1	CSSTGTGSTGELFF
TRBV7-6	CASSLEAVTVTNEKLFF
TRBV7-7	CASRVADVKGGPRDTQYF
TRBV7-9	CASSLVGGRTYNEQFF
TRBV7-2	CASSFWPSGGGSPLHF
TRBV6-6	CASSYSKGLAGVEQYF
TRBV12-3/TRBV12-4	CASSLGWYNQPQHF
TRBV7-6	CASSSRRTGRDEQYF
TRBV5-1	CASSQGASASTDTQYF
TRBV11-2	CASSPRNRGITEAFF
TRBV7-2	CASSLVPSGGSDTQYF
TRBV29-1	CSVRYRGLNTEAFF
TRBV5-1	CASRPTTGATYNEQFF